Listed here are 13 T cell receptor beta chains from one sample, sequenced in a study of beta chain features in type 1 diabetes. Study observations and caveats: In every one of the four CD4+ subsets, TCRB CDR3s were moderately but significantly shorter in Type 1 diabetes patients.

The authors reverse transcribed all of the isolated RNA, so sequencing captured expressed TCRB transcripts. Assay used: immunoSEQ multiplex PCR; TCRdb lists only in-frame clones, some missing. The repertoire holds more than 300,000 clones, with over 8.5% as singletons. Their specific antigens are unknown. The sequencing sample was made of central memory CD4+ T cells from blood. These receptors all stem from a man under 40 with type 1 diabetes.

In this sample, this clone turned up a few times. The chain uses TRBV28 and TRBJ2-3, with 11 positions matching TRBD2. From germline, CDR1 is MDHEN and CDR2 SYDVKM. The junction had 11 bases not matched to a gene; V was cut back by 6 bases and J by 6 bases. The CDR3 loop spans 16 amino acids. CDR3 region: CASRGSGRATEDTQYF. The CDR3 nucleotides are TGTGCCAGCAGGGGTAGCGGGAGGGCCACGGAGGATACGCAGTATTTT.

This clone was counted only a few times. The CDR3 spells CASNSRGNTIYF. In nucleotides, the CDR3 is TGTGCCAGCAACAGCAGGGGAAACACCATATATTTT. The chain joins TRBV6-5 to TRBJ1-3; D is ambiguous. CDR1 and CDR2 from the germline V gene are MNHEY and SVGAGI. The CDR3 sequence is 12 residues long. The germline V and J ends were trimmed by 7 bases and 4 bases, with 8 bases remaining between them.

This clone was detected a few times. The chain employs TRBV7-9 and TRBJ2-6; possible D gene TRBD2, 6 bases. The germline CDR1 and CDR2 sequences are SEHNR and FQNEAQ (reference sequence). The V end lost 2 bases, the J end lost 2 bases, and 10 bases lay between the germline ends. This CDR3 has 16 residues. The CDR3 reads CASSLTSGAGANVLTF. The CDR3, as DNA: TGTGCCAGCAGCTTAACTTCGGGAGCTGGGGCCAACGTCCTGACTTTC.

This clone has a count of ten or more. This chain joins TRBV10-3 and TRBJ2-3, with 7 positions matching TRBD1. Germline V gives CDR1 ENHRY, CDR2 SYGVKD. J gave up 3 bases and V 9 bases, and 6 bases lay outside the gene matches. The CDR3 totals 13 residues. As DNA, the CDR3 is TGTGCCATAGGGGGCGCAGGTACAGATACGCAGTATTTT. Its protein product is CAIGGAGTDTQYF.

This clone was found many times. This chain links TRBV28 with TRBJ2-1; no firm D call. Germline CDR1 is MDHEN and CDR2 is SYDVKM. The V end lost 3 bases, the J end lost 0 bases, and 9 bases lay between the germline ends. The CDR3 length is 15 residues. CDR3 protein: CASSLEVASYNEQFF. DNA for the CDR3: TGTGCCAGCAGTTTGGAAGTCGCCTCCTACAATGAGCAGTTCTTC.

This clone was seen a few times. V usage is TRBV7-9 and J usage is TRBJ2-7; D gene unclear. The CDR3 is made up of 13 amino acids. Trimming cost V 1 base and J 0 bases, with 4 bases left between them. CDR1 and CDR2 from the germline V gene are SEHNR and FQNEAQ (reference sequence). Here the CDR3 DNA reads TGTGCCAGCAGCTTAGGAAACTCCTACGAGCAGTACTTC. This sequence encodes CASSLGNSYEQYF.

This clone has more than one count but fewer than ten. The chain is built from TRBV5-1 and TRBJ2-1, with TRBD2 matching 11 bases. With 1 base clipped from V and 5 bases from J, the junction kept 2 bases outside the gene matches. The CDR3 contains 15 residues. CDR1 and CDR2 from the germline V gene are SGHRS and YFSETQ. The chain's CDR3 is CASSLLAGGDNEQFF. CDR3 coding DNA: TGCGCCAGCAGCTTGTTAGCGGGAGGGGACAATGAGCAGTTCTTC.

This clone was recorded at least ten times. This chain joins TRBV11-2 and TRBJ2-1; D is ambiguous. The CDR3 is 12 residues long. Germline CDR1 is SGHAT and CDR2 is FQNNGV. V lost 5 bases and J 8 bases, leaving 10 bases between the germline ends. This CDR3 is CASSRQQHEQFF. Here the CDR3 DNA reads TGTGCCAGCAGCCGCCAACAACATGAGCAGTTCTTC.

The CDR3 region has the DNA TGCGCCAGCAGTGATGAGGGCGGGGATACCTACAATGAGCAGTTCTTC. The encoded protein is CASSDEGGDTYNEQFF. The chain joins TRBV10-1 to TRBJ2-1; possibly TRBD2 for D (6 bases). Germline CDR1 and CDR2: WNHNN and SYGVQD (reference sequence). The CDR3 length is 16 residues. Trimming removed 3 bases at V and 2 bases at J, with 14 bases between.

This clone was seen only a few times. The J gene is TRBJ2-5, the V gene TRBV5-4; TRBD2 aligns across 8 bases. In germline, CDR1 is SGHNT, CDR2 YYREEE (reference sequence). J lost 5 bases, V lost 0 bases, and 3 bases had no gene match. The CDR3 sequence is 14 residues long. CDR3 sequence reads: CASSLAAGGETQYF. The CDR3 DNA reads TGTGCCAGCAGCTTGGCGGCGGGAGGTGAGACCCAGTACTTC.

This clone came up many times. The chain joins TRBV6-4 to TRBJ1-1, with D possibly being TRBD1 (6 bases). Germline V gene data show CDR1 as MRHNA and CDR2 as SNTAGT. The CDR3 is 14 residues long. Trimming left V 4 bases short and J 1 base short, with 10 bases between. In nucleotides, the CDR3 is TGTGCCAGCAGTGCGGTGGGGGCGAACACTGAAGCTTTCTTT. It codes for CASSAVGANTEAFF.

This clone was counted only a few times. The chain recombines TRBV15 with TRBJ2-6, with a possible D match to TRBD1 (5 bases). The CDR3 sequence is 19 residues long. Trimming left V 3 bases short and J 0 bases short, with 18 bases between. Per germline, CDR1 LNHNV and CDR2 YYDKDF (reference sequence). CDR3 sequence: CATSSSWGRDSSGANVLTF. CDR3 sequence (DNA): TGTGCCACCAGCAGTTCTTGGGGCAGGGATAGCTCTGGGGCCAACGTCCTGACTTTC.

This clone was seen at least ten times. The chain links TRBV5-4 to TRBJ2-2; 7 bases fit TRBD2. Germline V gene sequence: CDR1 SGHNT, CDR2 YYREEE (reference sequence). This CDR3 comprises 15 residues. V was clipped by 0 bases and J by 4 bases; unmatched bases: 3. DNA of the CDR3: TGTGCCAGCAGCTTGGGGACTAGATCCACCGGGGAGCTGTTTTTT. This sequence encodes CASSLGTRSTGELFF. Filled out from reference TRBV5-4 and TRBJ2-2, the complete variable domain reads ETGVTQSPTHLIKTRGQQVTLRCSSQSGHNTVSWYQQALGQGPQFIFQYYREEENGRGNFPPRFSGLQFPNYSSELNVNALELDDSALYLCASSLGTRSTGELFFGEGSRLTVL.